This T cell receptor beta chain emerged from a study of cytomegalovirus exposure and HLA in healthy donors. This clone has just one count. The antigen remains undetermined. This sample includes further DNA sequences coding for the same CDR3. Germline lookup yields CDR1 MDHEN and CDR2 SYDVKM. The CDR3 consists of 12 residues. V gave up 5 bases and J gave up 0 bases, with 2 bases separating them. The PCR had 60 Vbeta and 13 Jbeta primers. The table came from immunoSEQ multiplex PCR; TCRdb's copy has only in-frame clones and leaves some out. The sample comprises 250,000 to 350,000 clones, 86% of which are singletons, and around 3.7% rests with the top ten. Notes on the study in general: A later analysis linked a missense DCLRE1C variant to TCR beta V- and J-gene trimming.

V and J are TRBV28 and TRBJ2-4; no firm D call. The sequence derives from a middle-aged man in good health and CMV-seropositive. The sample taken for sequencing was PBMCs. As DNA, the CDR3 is TGTGCCAGCAGTCTAGCCAAAAACATTCAGTACTTC. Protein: CASSLAKNIQYF.